The 2 T cell receptor beta chains below were found in one sample sequenced in a study of blood T cell repertoires in COVID-19. Clones were sequenced by immunoSEQ multiplex PCR, and TCRdb holds only the in-frame ones, with some missing. The sample consists of around 240,000 clones, roughly nine tenths of them appearing once. The sample was PBMCs or T cells enriched from blood (not recorded which). Source of these receptors: a human donor in a cohort exposed to, infected with or recovered from COVID-19 (not recorded which). The donor label of this sample is uncertain.

The J gene is TRBJ1-1, the V gene TRBV7-3; no reliable D call. The germline gives CDR1 SGHTA, CDR2 FQGTGA. V was clipped by 2 bases and J by 1 base, with 11 bases between them. The CDR3 sequence is 15 residues long. In nucleotides, the CDR3 is TGTGCCAGCAGCTTAGGGGAGGGATCGAACACTGAAGCTTTCTTT. This translates into CASSLGEGSNTEAFF. The full variable domain, rest sourced from reference TRBV7-3 and TRBJ1-1, is GAGVSQTPSNKVTEKGKYVELRCDPISGHTALYWYRQSLGQGPEFLIYFQGTGAADDSGLPNDRFFAVRPEGSVSTLKIQRTERGDSAVYLCASSLGEGSNTEAFFGQGTRLTVV.

The chain recombines TRBV19 with TRBJ1-1; no reliable D call. Trimming removed 5 bases at V and 0 bases at J, with 10 bases between. Per germline, CDR1 LNHDA and CDR2 SQIVND (reference sequence). This CDR3 region has 14 residues. The CDR3 sequence is CASSQVWVNTEAFF. The CDR3 DNA follows: TGTGCCAGTAGTCAGGTGTGGGTGAACACTGAAGCTTTCTTT.